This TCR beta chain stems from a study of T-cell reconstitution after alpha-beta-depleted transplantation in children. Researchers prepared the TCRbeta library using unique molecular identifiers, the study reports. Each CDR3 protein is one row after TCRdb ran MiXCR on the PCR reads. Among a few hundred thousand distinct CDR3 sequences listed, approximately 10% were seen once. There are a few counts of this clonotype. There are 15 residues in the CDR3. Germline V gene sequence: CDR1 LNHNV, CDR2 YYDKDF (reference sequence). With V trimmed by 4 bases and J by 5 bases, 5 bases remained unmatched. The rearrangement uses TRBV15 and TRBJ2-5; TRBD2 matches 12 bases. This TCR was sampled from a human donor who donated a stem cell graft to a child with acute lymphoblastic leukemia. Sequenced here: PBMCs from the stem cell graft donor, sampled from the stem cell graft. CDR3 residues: CATSIGLAGLETQYF. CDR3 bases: TGTGCCACCAGCATCGGACTAGCGGGATTGGAGACCCAGTACTTC.